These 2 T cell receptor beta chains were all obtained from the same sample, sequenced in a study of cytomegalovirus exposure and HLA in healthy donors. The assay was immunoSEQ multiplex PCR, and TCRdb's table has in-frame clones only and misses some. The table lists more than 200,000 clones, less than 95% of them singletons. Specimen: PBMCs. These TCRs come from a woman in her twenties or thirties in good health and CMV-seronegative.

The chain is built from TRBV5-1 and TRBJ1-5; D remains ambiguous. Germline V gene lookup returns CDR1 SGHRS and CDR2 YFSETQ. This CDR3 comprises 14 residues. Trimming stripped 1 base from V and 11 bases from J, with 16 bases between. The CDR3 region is CASSLLGSARAQHF. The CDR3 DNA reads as TGCGCCAGCAGCTTGTTGGGCAGCGCGAGGGCCCAGCATTTT.

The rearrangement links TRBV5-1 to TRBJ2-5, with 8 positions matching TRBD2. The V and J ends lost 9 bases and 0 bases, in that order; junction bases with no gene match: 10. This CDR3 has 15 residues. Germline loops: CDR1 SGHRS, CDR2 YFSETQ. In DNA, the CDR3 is TGCGCCACCTGTGGGGCTAGCGGGTACCAAGAGACCCAGTACTTC. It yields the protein CATCGASGYQETQYF.